This T cell receptor (beta chain) stems from a study of naive and memory T cell subsets. Study outcomes and limitations: Over 85% of naive TCR sequences appeared only once, unlike memory subsets. There was no ground truth to check naive and memory subset results.

The beta constant-region primer was an equimolar mix of two oligonucleotides covering TRBC1 and TRBC2. TCRdb re-called the UMI-ligation and nested PCR reads through MiXCR, storing one row per CDR3 protein. The sample comprises some 85,000 distinct CDR3 sequences, roughly 14% of which are singletons, and 0.9% to 0.95% rests with the top ten. After CD4 positive bead selection, the CD4-negative fraction gave CD8 T cells. Trimming left V 4 bases short and J 2 bases short, with 19 bases between. The CDR3 is 16 amino acids. The V gene's germline CDR1 is SGHRS and CDR2 YFSETQ. This clonotype was recorded a few times. Its specificity is unknown.

The genes are TRBV5-1 and TRBJ2-7; D gene ambiguous. This sequence was found in a human donor in good health. Sequenced material: central memory CD4+ T cells from blood. The CDR3 sequence: CASSPVGSYSTYEQYF. Here the CDR3 DNA reads TGCGCCAGCAGCCCGGTAGGATCTTACTCGACCTACGAGCAGTACTTC.